Listed here are 17 T cell receptor beta chains from one sample, sequenced in a study of blood T cells in healthy people across ages. A J-beta primer mix and a sample-barcoded 5' primer were used in a second PCR of about 7 to 12 cycles. TCRdb analysed the 5' RACE reads with MiXCR anew, one entry per CDR3 protein. The table has 850,000 to 1,000,000 distinct CDR3 sequences, roughly 50% seen once. Material for sequencing was blood. Receptors originate from a woman aged 60 to 75 in good health.

The gene calls are TRBV20-1 and TRBJ2-3; D not resolved. The CDR3 extends over 15 amino acids. Trimming left V 0 bases short and J 1 base short, with 11 bases between. Germline V gene lookup returns CDR1 DFQATT and CDR2 SNEGSKA (reference sequence). For the CDR3, the DNA is TGCAGTGCTAGAGATCAGTACTCCCGCACAGATACGCAGTATTTT. As protein: CSARDQYSRTDTQYF.

This clonotype was seen more than once but under ten times. The chain carries TRBV27 and TRBJ2-7; possibly TRBD2 for D (7 bases). Per the germline V gene, CDR1 is MNHEY and CDR2 is SMNVEV (reference sequence). The CDR3 has 14 residues. V dropped 7 bases and J dropped 0 bases, with 13 bases sitting between them. Here the CDR3 reads CASKLGGGSYEQYF. The CDR3 DNA reads TGTGCCAGCAAGTTAGGGGGGGGCTCCTACGAGCAGTACTTC.

The chain joins TRBV20-1 to TRBJ1-1; 10 nucleotides agree with TRBD1. V shed 5 bases and J 12 bases; nucleotides not matched to a gene: 9. CDR1 and CDR2 from the germline V gene are DFQATT and SNEGSKA (reference sequence). The CDR3 runs 12 residues. The chain's CDR3 is CSASRGQGTTFF. Written as DNA, the CDR3 is TGCAGTGCTTCTCGGGGACAGGGGACAACTTTCTTT.

This clonotype has only a few counts. The rearrangement joins TRBV30 to TRBJ2-5, with D possibly matching TRBD2 (5 bases). With 3 bases removed from V and 3 bases from J, the gap between germline ends came to 11 bases. This CDR3 contains 13 residues. In germline, CDR1 is GTSNPN, CDR2 SVGIG (reference sequence). CDR3 protein: CAWSVSVEETQYF. CDR3 DNA: TGTGCCTGGAGCGTTAGCGTAGAAGAGACCCAGTACTTC.

This chain uses TRBV11-2 with TRBJ2-7; the D call may be TRBD1 or TRBD2 (5 bases each). The V and J ends lost 5 bases and 9 bases respectively, with 29 bases between them. The CDR3 spans 17 residues. Germline V gene lookup returns CDR1 SGHAT and CDR2 FQNNGV. The CDR3 coding sequence is TGTGCCAGCAGCCTGTCCGTTGTGGGGGACGGGACCCTCGGGCAGTACTTC. It codes for CASSLSVVGDGTLGQYF.

As regards this clonotype: This may stem from a read error, because a much larger clone lies one nucleotide away. The V and J genes are TRBV5-8 and TRBJ2-7, with D maybe TRBD2 (5 bases). V was trimmed by 4 bases and J by 5 bases, leaving 13 bases between them. CDR1 and CDR2 (germline): SGHTS, YDEGEE. This CDR3 is built from 13 residues. The CDR3 region is CASSVLRGNEQYF. The CDR3 nucleotides are TGTGCCAGCAGCGTGCTGAGAGGGAACGAGCAGTACTTC. Using reference TRBV5-8 and TRBJ2-7 for the parts outside the CDR3, the full variable domain is EAGVTQSPTHLIKTRGQQATLRCSPISGHTSVYWYQQALGLGLQFLLWYDEGEERNRGNFPPRFSGRQFPNYSSELNVNALELEDSALYLCASSVLRGNEQYFGPGTRLTVT.

In this sample, this clonotype turned up once. CDR3 DNA sequence: TGCGCCAGCAGCTTTTTGGTGACTAGCGGGAGTGGGACCAAAGATACGCAGTATTTT. Its protein is CASSFLVTSGSGTKDTQYF. This chain links TRBV5-1 with TRBJ2-3; TRBD2 matches 12 bases. Per the germline V gene, CDR1 is SGHRS and CDR2 is YFSETQ. The CDR3 totals 19 residues. The trim removed 2 bases at V and 5 bases at J, leaving 15 bases unmatched.

This clonotype was seen only a few times. The chain combines TRBV5-1 with TRBJ2-1; D perhaps matches TRBD2 (7 bases). This CDR3 region has 16 residues. V shed 0 bases and J shed 7 bases, with 17 bases lying between them. CDR1 is SGHRS and CDR2 is YFSETQ in the germline V gene. CDR3: CASSLESGRGLNEQFF. CDR3 nucleotide sequence: TGCGCCAGCAGCTTGGAGAGTGGGAGGGGGTTGAATGAGCAGTTCTTC.

This clonotype was observed a few times. This chain connects TRBV29-1 to TRBJ1-1; possible D gene TRBD1, 5 bases. Deletions cut 8 bases from V and 0 bases from J, with 13 bases between. The CDR3 consists of 13 residues. Germline CDR1 and CDR2: SQVTM and ANQGSEA. The chain's CDR3 is CSSRGDLNTEAFF. The CDR3 DNA reads TGCAGCTCAAGAGGGGACTTGAACACTGAAGCTTTCTTT.

This sequence joins TRBV5-1 and TRBJ2-7; tentatively, D is TRBD1 (6 bases). Germline V gene lookup returns CDR1 SGHRS and CDR2 YFSETQ. Trimming removed 3 bases at V and 2 bases at J, with 12 bases between. The CDR3 has 14 amino acids. Here the CDR3 reads CASSYRNRAYEQYF. The CDR3 DNA follows: TGCGCCAGCAGCTACCGCAACAGGGCCTACGAGCAGTACTTC.

This rearrangement joins TRBV2 to TRBJ2-5; 7 nucleotides line up with TRBD1. J gave up 8 bases and V 6 bases, and 6 bases lay outside the gene matches. The CDR3 consists of 12 residues. Per the germline V gene, CDR1 is SNHLY and CDR2 is FYNNEI. CDR3 region: CASRDRTRTQYF. In nucleotides, the CDR3 is TGTGCCAGCAGGGACAGGACTCGAACCCAGTACTTC.

The V and J genes are TRBV4-1 and TRBJ2-1, with 10 positions matching TRBD2. The germline gives CDR1 MGHRA, CDR2 YSYEKL. The CDR3 contains 17 residues. V lost 1 base, J lost 5 bases, and 8 bases stayed unmatched. CDR3 loop: CASSQAESGRANNEQFF. The DNA for the CDR3 is TGCGCCAGCAGCCAAGCTGAAAGCGGGAGGGCCAACAATGAGCAGTTCTTC.

This chain uses TRBV20-1 with TRBJ1-2; D is uncertain. V lost 3 bases to trimming and J lost 0 bases, with 5 bases between them. The germline CDR1 and CDR2 sequences are DFQATT and SNEGSKA (reference sequence). The CDR3 is 12 amino acids. As DNA, the CDR3 is TGCAGTGCTAGTGTAGCTAACTATGGCTACACCTTC. Its translation: CSASVANYGYTF.

This chain connects TRBV4-2 to TRBJ2-5; a possible D gene is TRBD2 (6 bases). The J call may be in error: the DNA end matches TRBJ2-7 better. Germline values: CDR1 LGHNA, CDR2 YNFKEQ. The CDR3 runs to 17 residues. The CDR3 DNA sequence: TGTGCCAGCAGCCAAGGTACTGGGACGGGAGAAGGGGACGAGCAGTACTTC. It is translated as CASSQGTGTGEGDEQYF.

Written as DNA, the CDR3 is TGTGCCAGCAGCCCCACCGGGACTAGGGGGAATGAGCAGTTCTTC. This codes for CASSPTGTRGNEQFF. The chain joins TRBV7-2 to TRBJ2-1; TRBD2 agrees at 8 bases. CDR1 and CDR2 (germline): SGHTA, FQGNSA. This CDR3 spans 15 amino acids. The V gene end was trimmed by 5 bases and the J gene end by 7 bases; junction bases not matched to a gene: 10.

V is TRBV3-1 and J is TRBJ2-5, with 9 bases that match TRBD1. Germline lookup yields CDR1 LGHDT and CDR2 YNNKEL (reference sequence). The CDR3 loop spans 16 amino acids. V shed 3 bases, J shed 3 bases, and the junction held 8 bases outside the gene matches. The CDR3 is CASSHPGQGKEETQYF. The CDR3 DNA follows: TGTGCCAGCAGCCACCCGGGACAGGGAAAGGAAGAGACCCAGTACTTC.

This clonotype was counted a few times. The V gene is TRBV20-1, the J gene TRBJ1-2; D might be TRBD1 (5 bases). V lost 3 bases and J 8 bases, leaving 10 bases between the germline ends. CDR3 length equals 11 residues. The germline V gene encodes CDR1 DFQATT and CDR2 SNEGSKA (reference sequence). CDR3 amino acids: CSARGLGGYTF. The CDR3 DNA sequence: TGCAGTGCTAGGGGACTAGGGGGCTACACCTTC.